Listed here are 14 T cell receptor beta chains from one sample, sequenced in a study of cytomegalovirus exposure and HLA in healthy donors. Vbeta (60) and Jbeta (13) primers were used in the PCR. TCRdb's copy holds only in-frame clones and misses some; the assay was immunoSEQ multiplex PCR. This sample has about 150,000 clones, with approximately 81% found just once. Sequencing was performed on PBMCs. Receptors were obtained from a woman between 40 and 55 years old in good health and CMV-seropositive.

The V call is TRBV19, the J call TRBJ2-1, with 9 bases fitting TRBD1. Germline trimming cut 9 bases from V and 9 bases from J; bases unmatched to any gene: 6. In germline, CDR1 is LNHDA, CDR2 SQIVND (reference sequence). The CDR3 length is 12 residues. The CDR3 DNA sequence: TGTGCCAGCGGGACAGGGCTAAGTGAGCAGTTCTTC. Translated: CASGTGLSEQFF.

The CDR3 region is CASSGKREETQYF. The DNA of the CDR3 is TGTGCCAGCAGCGGTAAGAGGGAGGAGACCCAGTACTTC. The rearrangement links TRBV2 to TRBJ2-5; D is perhaps TRBD2 (5 bases). The CDR3 totals 13 residues. CDR1 and CDR2 (germline): SNHLY, FYNNEI. Trimming cost V 6 bases and J 5 bases, with 13 bases left between them.

This chain links TRBV28 with TRBJ2-2, with 8 bases matching TRBD1. This CDR3 is 14 amino acids long. The V gene end was trimmed by 5 bases and the J gene end by 6 bases; junction bases not matched to a gene: 5. Germline V gene data show CDR1 as MDHEN and CDR2 as SYDVKM. CDR3 sequence reads: CASSLPTGAGELFF. CDR3 sequence (DNA): TGTGCCAGCAGTCTTCCGACAGGGGCCGGGGAGCTGTTTTTT.

The chain links TRBV5-1 to TRBJ2-7, with 8 bases aligning to TRBD1. CDR3 length: 14 amino acids. Germline CDR1 reads SGHRS; CDR2 reads YFSETQ. The J segment lost 3 bases and the V segment lost 4 bases, leaving 6 bases of the junction unmatched. Here the CDR3 DNA reads TGCGCCAGCAGCGAGGGGACAGGCAGCTACGAGCAGTACTTC. Protein: CASSEGTGSYEQYF.

The chain is built from TRBV7-9 and TRBJ2-7; weak D call: TRBD1 (5 bases). Germline assignment: CDR1 SEHNR and CDR2 FQNEAQ (reference sequence). CDR3 length: 13 amino acids. Trimming stripped 0 bases from V and 5 bases from J, with 8 bases between. The CDR3 is CASSLAQAHEQYF. Written as DNA, the CDR3 is TGTGCCAGCAGCTTAGCACAGGCCCACGAGCAGTACTTC. The whole variable domain, remainder taken from reference TRBV7-9 and TRBJ2-7, is DTGVSQNPRHKITKRGQNVTFRCDPISEHNRLYWYRQTLGQGPEFLTYFQNEAQLEKSRLLSDRFSAERPKGSFSTLEIQRTEQGDSAMYLCASSLAQAHEQYFGPGTRLTVT.

The rearrangement uses TRBV2 and TRBJ2-5, with D tentatively TRBD2 (6 bases). The germline gives CDR1 SNHLY, CDR2 FYNNEI. The CDR3 has 15 amino acids. V dropped 5 bases and J dropped 5 bases, with 18 bases sitting between them. This CDR3 is CASSPSAGTQETQYF. The CDR3, as DNA: TGTGCCAGCAGTCCTAGCGCGGGAACCCAGGAGACCCAGTACTTC.

The chain is built from TRBV18 and TRBJ2-2; D may be TRBD2 (5 bases). CDR3 size: 14 residues. Trimming took off 6 bases at V and 7 bases at J, with 15 bases between the two ends. Germline assignment: CDR1 KGHSH and CDR2 LQKENI. This chain's CDR3 is CASSRDSGSGELFF. In DNA form, the CDR3 reads TGTGCCAGCTCCCGGGATTCTGGAAGCGGGGAGCTGTTTTTT. Filled out from reference TRBV18 and TRBJ2-2, the complete variable domain reads NAGVMQNPRHLVRRRGQEARLRCSPMKGHSHVYWYRQLPEEGLKFMVYLQKENIIDESGMPKERFSAEFPKEGPSILRIQQVVRGDSAAYFCASSRDSGSGELFFGEGSRLTVL.

This clone was found a few times. The J gene is TRBJ2-7, the V gene TRBV6-5; 8 nucleotides line up with TRBD1. The CDR3 runs 14 residues. Germline lookup yields CDR1 MNHEY and CDR2 SVGAGI. V was pared by 2 bases and J by 3 bases, with 3 bases of the junction left unmatched. The CDR3 loop reads CASSYQDRDYEQYF. CDR3 in DNA: TGTGCCAGCAGTTACCAGGACAGGGACTACGAGCAGTACTTC.

The chain is built from TRBV7-2 and TRBJ2-4, with 10 bases identical to TRBD2. The V gene's germline CDR1 is SGHTA and CDR2 FQGNSA. The length of the CDR3 is 19 residues. V gave up 4 bases and J gave up 11 bases; unmatched junction bases: 23. As DNA, the CDR3 is TGTGCCAGCAGCTCCACATTCGCCGGGACTAGCGCGACCTTAACTCTTCAGTACTTC. Its translation is CASSSTFAGTSATLTLQYF.

This chain connects TRBV7-9 to TRBJ1-3, with D possibly being TRBD1 (5 bases). This CDR3 has 18 residues. Trimming pared 5 bases from V and 4 bases from J, leaving 24 bases between. Germline CDR1 reads SEHNR; CDR2 reads FQNEAQ (reference sequence). This CDR3 is CASSLPLGDSPRGNTIYF. CDR3 coding DNA: TGTGCCAGCAGCCTCCCCCTCGGGGACTCTCCAAGGGGAAACACCATATATTTT.

DNA of the CDR3: TGTGCCAGCAGCTTAGATAGCGGGGGGGCCGGGGAGACCCAGTACTTC. It translates to CASSLDSGGAGETQYF. The chain couples TRBV7-2 to TRBJ2-5; 11 bases map to TRBD2. This CDR3 region has 16 residues. Germline V gene sequence: CDR1 SGHTA, CDR2 FQGNSA. V shed 1 base and J 5 bases; nucleotides not matched to a gene: 6.

The table lists this clone with a count of one. This sequence joins TRBV6-5 and TRBJ1-6; 7 bases are shared with TRBD1. The CDR3 spans 14 residues. Looked up from germline, CDR1 is MNHEY and CDR2 is SVGAGI. V shed 5 bases and J 10 bases; nucleotides not matched to a gene: 8. The CDR3 protein is CASSEQQGKSPLHF. The CDR3 bases are TGTGCCAGCAGTGAACAACAGGGGAAATCACCCCTCCACTTT.

The chain employs TRBV28 and TRBJ1-1; 11 nucleotides align to TRBD1. V lost 5 bases, J lost 10 bases, and 6 bases stayed unmatched. CDR3 length equals 13 residues. Germline lookup yields CDR1 MDHEN and CDR2 SYDVKM. CDR3 amino acids: CASSPGQGGLAFF. The CDR3 nucleotides are TGTGCCAGCAGTCCGGGACAGGGGGGGTTAGCTTTCTTT. Full variable domain (missing parts from reference TRBV28 and TRBJ1-1): DVKVTQSSRYLVKRTGEKVFLECVQDMDHENMFWYRQDPGLGLRLIYFSYDVKMKEKGDIPEGYSVSREKKERFSLILESASTNQTSMYLCASSPGQGGLAFFGQGTRLTVV.

This chain connects TRBV10-3 to TRBJ2-2, with D perhaps TRBD2 (7 bases). The length of the CDR3 is 17 residues. Trimming removed 4 bases from V and 2 bases from J, with 17 bases in between. CDR1 and CDR2 (germline): ENHRY, SYGVKD. CDR3 in amino acids: CAISVPPGGLNTGELFF. Here the CDR3 DNA reads TGTGCCATCAGTGTGCCCCCGGGGGGCCTAAACACCGGGGAGCTGTTTTTT.